This TCR beta chain was identified during a study of cytomegalovirus exposure and HLA in healthy donors. The ends lost 2 bases at V and 10 bases at J; junction bases unmatched: 5. This CDR3 region has 15 residues. The V gene's germline CDR1 is LNHDA and CDR2 SQIVND (reference sequence). The primer mix had 60 Vbeta and 13 Jbeta primers. Clones were read by immunoSEQ multiplex PCR, and TCRdb kept only the in-frame ones, dropping some. The data show 85,000 to 100,000 clones, with 84% seen just once and 4.5% to 7% held by the top ten. The sequence was obtained from a woman aged 18-35 years in good health and CMV-seropositive. This chain links TRBV19 with TRBJ2-1; TRBD2 agrees at 13 bases. The sequencing input was PBMCs. The CDR3 DNA is TGTGCCAGTAGTATATCCCTGGGACTAGCGGGAGAGCAGTTCTTC. The encoded protein is CASSISLGLAGEQFF.